These 16 T cell receptor beta chains were all obtained from the same sample, sequenced in a study of shared clonotypes between healthy human individuals. Assay used: immunoSEQ multiplex PCR; TCRdb lists only in-frame clones, some missing. The table includes approximately 2,000,000 clones, around 95% detected once. Naive CD8 cells comprised CD45RO-negative, CCR7-positively selected cells, excluding terminally differentiated effector memory CD45RA+ cells. The sequenced sample was naive CD8+ T cells from PBMCs. These receptors all stem from a man aged 18 to 35 in good health. Some clones in this sample may be carry-over from other donors' samples.

Comment on this clone: Other DNA sequences in this specimen translate into the identical CDR3. This chain uses TRBV6-1 with TRBJ2-5; D gene ambiguous. The CDR3 loop spans 11 amino acids. V gave up 2 bases and J gave up 7 bases, with 5 bases separating them. Germline CDR1 reads MNHNS; CDR2 reads SASEGT. The CDR3 DNA is TGTGCCAGCAGTGAATTGGGGACCCAGTACTTC. This gives the protein CASSELGTQYF.

The chain has TRBV7-2 and TRBJ1-2; D unresolved. The CDR3 totals 14 residues. Per germline, CDR1 SGHTA and CDR2 FQGNSA. The ends were cut back, 1 base at V and 7 bases at J, with 13 bases in the middle. CDR3 sequence (DNA): TGTGCCAGCAGCTTAGGTGTCAGGAAAAGTGGCTACACCTTC. Amino acids: CASSLGVRKSGYTF.

The chain recombines TRBV5-8 with TRBJ1-1, with 8 bases identical to TRBD1. Germline CDR1 and CDR2: SGHTS and YDEGEE. The CDR3 extends over 15 amino acids. The junction had 8 bases not matched to a gene; V was cut back by 4 bases and J by 3 bases. This CDR3 reads CASSPRTGGYTEAFF. The CDR3 nucleotides read TGTGCCAGCAGCCCCCGAACAGGGGGTTACACTGAAGCTTTCTTT.

This sequence joins TRBV7-6 and TRBJ1-4; D not resolved. V lost 4 bases and J 3 bases, leaving 9 bases between the germline ends. Looked up from germline, CDR1 is SGHVS and CDR2 is FNYEAQ. This CDR3 is 14 amino acids long. In DNA, the CDR3 is TGTGCCAGCAGCTACGGAAGGGCTAATGAAAAACTGTTTTTT. This encodes CASSYGRANEKLFF.

The chain employs TRBV15 and TRBJ2-5, with a weak D call TRBD2 (6 bases). The CDR3 sequence is 16 residues long. Germline CDR1 and CDR2: LNHNV and YYDKDF (reference sequence). The ends were cut back, 8 bases at V and 4 bases at J, with 23 bases in the middle. The CDR3 region is CATDLRESARRETQYF. The DNA of the CDR3 is TGTGCCACCGATTTGCGGGAATCGGCACGTAGAGAGACCCAGTACTTC.

The rearrangement links TRBV4-1 to TRBJ2-3; 9 nucleotides match TRBD2. Germline assignment: CDR1 MGHRA and CDR2 YSYEKL. The V gene end was trimmed by 1 base and the J gene end by 3 bases; junction bases not matched to a gene: 8. CDR3 length: 17 residues. The CDR3 region has the DNA TGCGCCAGCAGCCAAGTTAGCGGGAGTGACGGTACAGATACGCAGTATTTT. Residues: CASSQVSGSDGTDTQYF.

The rearrangement links TRBV9 to TRBJ2-7, with TRBD1 identical over 12 bases. J was trimmed by 3 bases and V by 3 bases; bases with no gene match: 4. The CDR3 consists of 15 residues. Germline values: CDR1 SGDLS, CDR2 YYNGEE. The CDR3 DNA reads as TGTGCCAGCAGCGAGGGACAGGGGGCTAACTACGAGCAGTACTTC. It is translated as CASSEGQGANYEQYF.

This clone has only one observation. V gene TRBV28 combines with J gene TRBJ1-5, with D tentatively TRBD1 (5 bases). The CDR3 is 16 residues long. Trimming took off 6 bases at V and 1 base at J, with 16 bases between the two ends. Germline-derived CDR1 and CDR2 are MDHEN and SYDVKM. The CDR3 DNA follows: TGTGCCAGCAGCCCCCGGGGGGTGAGGAGCAATCAGCCCCAGCATTTT. Protein sequence: CASSPRGVRSNQPQHF.

The rearrangement uses TRBV5-4 and TRBJ2-7; 10 positions agree with TRBD1. V lost 4 bases, J lost 5 bases, and 9 bases stayed unmatched. This CDR3 spans 15 amino acids. The germline V gene encodes CDR1 SGHNT and CDR2 YYREEE (reference sequence). CDR3: CASSRGTGVGDEQYF. CDR3 DNA: TGTGCCAGCAGCCGTGGGACAGGGGTTGGGGACGAGCAGTACTTC.

The chain couples TRBV28 to TRBJ1-1; D is ambiguous. Trimming cost V 1 base and J 3 bases, with 12 bases left between them. Per germline, CDR1 MDHEN and CDR2 SYDVKM. The CDR3 loop spans 15 amino acids. The CDR3 spells CASSLFGSGDTEAFF. The CDR3 DNA is TGTGCCAGCAGTTTATTCGGCAGCGGGGACACTGAAGCTTTCTTT.

V and J are TRBV5-4 and TRBJ2-7; possibly TRBD1 for D (6 bases). V was pared by 5 bases and J by 2 bases, with 14 bases between. There are 14 residues in the CDR3. Germline V gene lookup returns CDR1 SGHNT and CDR2 YYREEE (reference sequence). This CDR3 reads CASRRRDNPYEQYF. The CDR3 coding sequence is TGTGCCAGCAGAAGAAGGGACAACCCCTACGAGCAGTACTTC. Supplemented by reference TRBV5-4 and TRBJ2-7, the full variable domain reads ETGVTQSPTHLIKTRGQQVTLRCSSQSGHNTVSWYQQALGQGPQFIFQYYREEENGRGNFPPRFSGLQFPNYSSELNVNALELDDSALYLCASRRRDNPYEQYFGPGTRLTVT.

The DNA of the CDR3 is TGTGCCAGCAGCCAAGATCTTCGGGGAGAGCAGTACTTC. As protein: CASSQDLRGEQYF. This chain connects TRBV14 to TRBJ2-7; TRBD2 might be the D (5 bases). The CDR3 is 13 amino acids. CDR1 and CDR2 from the germline V gene are SGHDN and FVKESK. With 0 bases removed from V and 7 bases from J, the gap between germline ends came to 10 bases.

This clone was detected only a few times. The sample holds other DNA sequences that translate to the same CDR3. The V call is TRBV18, the J call TRBJ1-5; D is unresolved. The CDR3 extends over 15 amino acids. The germline V and J ends were trimmed by 3 bases and 0 bases, with 9 bases remaining between them. Germline V gene lookup returns CDR1 KGHSH and CDR2 LQKENI. The CDR3 nucleotides read TGTGCCAGCTCACCGGAACGGGGTAGCAATCAGCCCCAGCATTTT. The encoded protein is CASSPERGSNQPQHF. Complete variable domain (other parts from reference TRBV18 and TRBJ1-5): NAGVMQNPRHLVRRRGQEARLRCSPMKGHSHVYWYRQLPEEGLKFMVYLQKENIIDESGMPKERFSAEFPKEGPSILRIQQVVRGDSAAYFCASSPERGSNQPQHFGDGTRLSIL.

On this clone itself: Different DNA sequences within this sample yield the same CDR3. The J gene is TRBJ2-3, the V gene TRBV27; D is unresolved. The CDR3 runs 12 residues. In germline, CDR1 is MNHEY, CDR2 SMNVEV (reference sequence). Trimming shortened V by 2 bases and J by 0 bases, and 0 bases separated the two germline ends. This CDR3 is CASSLSTDTQYF. The CDR3 DNA reads TGTGCCAGCAGTTTAAGCACAGATACGCAGTATTTT.

This clone was detected only once. The gene calls are TRBV9 and TRBJ2-3, with 13 positions matching TRBD2. Trimming removed 2 bases from V and 4 bases from J; junction bases left unmatched: 4. CDR1 is SGDLS, CDR2 YYNGEE, per germline. The CDR3 covers 16 residues. CDR3: CASSVTTSGRADTQYF. The CDR3 DNA follows: TGTGCCAGCAGCGTGACCACTAGCGGGAGGGCAGATACGCAGTATTTT.

V usage is TRBV11-2 and J usage is TRBJ2-7; 8 bases match TRBD2. CDR1 is SGHAT, CDR2 FQNNGV, per germline. The CDR3 is 14 residues long. Trimming removed 4 bases from V and 3 bases from J; junction bases left unmatched: 5. The CDR3 reads CASSSSGSFYEQYF. For the CDR3, the DNA is TGTGCCAGCAGCTCGAGCGGGAGTTTCTACGAGCAGTACTTC.